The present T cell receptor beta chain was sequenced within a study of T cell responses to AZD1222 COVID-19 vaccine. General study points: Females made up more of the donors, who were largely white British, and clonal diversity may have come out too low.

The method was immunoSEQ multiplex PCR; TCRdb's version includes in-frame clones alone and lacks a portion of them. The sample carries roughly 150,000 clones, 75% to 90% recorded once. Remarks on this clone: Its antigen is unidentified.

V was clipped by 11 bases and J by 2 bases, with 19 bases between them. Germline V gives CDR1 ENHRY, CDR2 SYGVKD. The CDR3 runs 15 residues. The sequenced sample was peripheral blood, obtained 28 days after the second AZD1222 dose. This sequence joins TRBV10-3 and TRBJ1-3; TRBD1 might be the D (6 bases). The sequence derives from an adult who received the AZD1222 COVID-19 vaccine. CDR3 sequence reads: CAVGPRGGAGNTIYF. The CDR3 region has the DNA TGTGCCGTGGGGCCAAGGGGGGGAGCTGGAAACACCATATATTTT.